The 24 T cell receptor beta chains below were found in one sample sequenced in a study of shared clonotypes between healthy human individuals. The naive CD8 fraction comprised CD45RO-negative cells positively selected for CCR7 and excluded terminally differentiated effector memory CD45RA+ cells. Only in-frame clones appear in the TCRdb table, and some are missing; sequencing was by immunoSEQ multiplex PCR. Here the sample spans approximately 600,000 clones, approximately 96% being singletons. Sequenced material: naive CD8+ T cells sorted from blood. The receptors here all came from a woman in her 30s in good health.

CDR3 sequence reads: CSVASVMNTEAFF. For the CDR3, the DNA is TGCAGCGTTGCATCTGTTATGAACACTGAAGCTTTCTTT. The chain carries TRBV29-1 and TRBJ1-1; D ambiguous. V lost 4 bases, J lost 0 bases, and 9 bases lay in between. This CDR3 is 13 amino acids long. The germline CDR1 and CDR2 sequences are SQVTM and ANQGSEA.

The CDR3 reads CASSSGGPAGGYEQYF. CDR3 in DNA: TGCGCCAGCAGCTCGGGAGGGCCGGCAGGGGGATACGAGCAGTACTTC. The chain links TRBV5-1 to TRBJ2-7; perhaps TRBD2 as D (8 bases). The V gene's germline CDR1 is SGHRS and CDR2 YFSETQ. Trimming shortened V by 3 bases and J by 4 bases, and 20 bases separated the two germline ends. The CDR3 runs to 16 residues.

This chain joins TRBV2 and TRBJ2-1; D ambiguous. The CDR3 runs 12 residues. Trimming cost V 6 bases and J 7 bases, with 10 bases left between them. The germline CDR1 and CDR2 sequences are SNHLY and FYNNEI. DNA of the CDR3: TGTGCCAGCAGGAATAGTCTGAATGAGCAGTTCTTC. It is translated as CASRNSLNEQFF. Combining the CDR3 with reference TRBV2 and TRBJ2-1 gives the whole variable domain EPEVTQTPSHQVTQMGQEVILRCVPISNHLYFYWYRQILGQKVEFLVSFYNNEISEKSEIFDDQFSVERPDGSNFTLKIRSTKLEDSAMYFCASRNSLNEQFFGPGTRLTVL.

This rearrangement joins TRBV29-1 to TRBJ2-3; unclear D gene. The CDR3 runs to 10 residues. Germline loops: CDR1 SQVTM, CDR2 ANQGSEA. Trimming shortened V by 6 bases and J by 6 bases, and 7 bases separated the two germline ends. The CDR3 is CSVLVDTQYF. In DNA, the CDR3 is TGCAGCGTCCTAGTCGATACGCAGTATTTT.

A single count supports this clone. V gene TRBV6-5 combines with J gene TRBJ2-7, with D tentatively TRBD2 (6 bases). CDR3 length: 14 amino acids. CDR1 is MNHEY, CDR2 SVGAGI, per germline. Trimming cost V 7 bases and J 5 bases, with 18 bases left between them. In DNA, the CDR3 is TGTGCCAGCACCCTAACACCTGGGGGGAACGAGCAGTACTTC. As protein: CASTLTPGGNEQYF.

The J gene is TRBJ1-5, the V gene TRBV27; 7 nucleotides match TRBD1. Per germline, CDR1 MNHEY and CDR2 SMNVEV (reference sequence). This CDR3 region has 19 residues. The junction had 16 bases not matched to a gene; V was cut back by 5 bases and J by 0 bases. The DNA for the CDR3 is TGTGCCAGCAGTCCTACCCCCGGGACAGAGACTTATAGCAATCAGCCCCAGCATTTT. Translated: CASSPTPGTETYSNQPQHF.

J is TRBJ2-1 and V is TRBV4-2, with D maybe TRBD2 (6 bases). The V and J ends lost 1 base and 5 bases respectively, with 12 bases between them. This CDR3 region has 15 residues. The germline V gene encodes CDR1 LGHNA and CDR2 YNFKEQ. CDR3 nucleotide sequence: TGTGCCAGCAGCCAAGGAGGAGGGCTGGACAATGAGCAGTTCTTC. This gives the protein CASSQGGGLDNEQFF.

J is TRBJ1-5 and V is TRBV15; TRBD1 is a possible D gene (5 bases). The V end was cut by 3 bases, the J end by 0 bases, with 9 bases between. The germline CDR1 and CDR2 sequences are LNHNV and YYDKDF (reference sequence). The CDR3 has 15 amino acids. The CDR3 coding sequence is TGTGCCACCAGCAGCGAGACAGTTAGCAATCAGCCCCAGCATTTT. Translated, it gives CATSSETVSNQPQHF.

The chain joins TRBV10-2 to TRBJ2-1; D gene unclear. The CDR3 totals 13 residues. Germline V CDR1 and CDR2: WSHSY, SAAADI. Trimming stripped 7 bases from V and 8 bases from J, with 15 bases between. The CDR3 spells CASTYGLVDEQFF. CDR3 sequence (DNA): TGCGCCAGCACCTACGGGCTAGTCGATGAGCAGTTCTTC.

This clone was picked up one time. The chain uses TRBV7-9 and TRBJ2-1; no definite D call. This CDR3 has 15 amino acids. Per germline, CDR1 SEHNR and CDR2 FQNEAQ (reference sequence). Between the trimmed V and J ends, which lost 5 bases and 0 bases, there was a span of 11 bases. The CDR3 DNA follows: TGTGCCAGCAGCCCGCCTTCGAGCTCCTACAATGAGCAGTTCTTC. It codes for CASSPPSSSYNEQFF.

The rearrangement uses TRBV27 and TRBJ2-7, with TRBD2 as a possible D gene (6 bases). Trimming stripped 5 bases from V and 13 bases from J, with 18 bases between. The germline gives CDR1 MNHEY, CDR2 SMNVEV (reference sequence). The CDR3 loop spans 12 amino acids. The CDR3 nucleotides read TGTGCCAGCAGTATTATTGGCGGGGTGCCATACTTC. Its protein is CASSIIGGVPYF.

The CDR3: CASSGDRDDQPQHF. The CDR3 bases are TGTGCCAGCAGCGGGGACAGGGACGATCAGCCCCAGCATTTT. The chain employs TRBV27 and TRBJ1-5, with 9 bases identical to TRBD1. Trimming took 6 bases from V and 5 from J; bases not matched to a gene: 5. This CDR3 has 14 amino acids. Germline loops: CDR1 MNHEY, CDR2 SMNVEV (reference sequence).

This clone appeared a single time. This chain connects TRBV28 to TRBJ2-1; a weak D match, TRBD2 (6 bases). V was pared by 7 bases and J by 0 bases, with 16 bases between. There are 16 residues in the CDR3. Per germline, CDR1 MDHEN and CDR2 SYDVKM. CDR3 DNA sequence: TGTGCCAGCACCCCGGCTAGCGCGACCTCCTACAATGAGCAGTTCTTC. It specifies CASTPASATSYNEQFF.

This sequence joins TRBV7-9 and TRBJ2-7, with unresolved D. The CDR3 length is 12 residues. CDR1 is SEHNR, CDR2 FQNEAQ, per germline (reference sequence). V dropped 5 bases and J dropped 3 bases, with 8 bases sitting between them. CDR3: CASSLPDYEQYF. DNA of the CDR3: TGTGCCAGCAGCCTACCAGACTACGAGCAGTACTTC.

The rearrangement joins TRBV15 to TRBJ1-2; no clear D. The CDR3 covers 15 residues. The germline V gene encodes CDR1 LNHNV and CDR2 YYDKDF (reference sequence). Trimming removed 5 bases at V and 1 base at J, with 14 bases between. CDR3 nucleotides: TGTGCCACCAGCCTCAGGCGGCTGAGTAACTATGGCTACACCTTC. Amino acid sequence: CATSLRRLSNYGYTF.

J is TRBJ2-7 and V is TRBV11-3, with a weak D call TRBD2 (5 bases). Germline-derived CDR1 and CDR2 are SGHNT and YENEEA. This CDR3 comprises 13 residues. Deletions cut 1 base from V and 4 bases from J, with 8 bases between. CDR3 in amino acids: CASSLVAGYEQYF. As DNA, the CDR3 is TGTGCCAGCAGCTTAGTGGCGGGTTACGAGCAGTACTTC.

The chain joins TRBV19 to TRBJ2-7; perhaps TRBD2 as D (5 bases). Germline assignment: CDR1 LNHDA and CDR2 SQIVND (reference sequence). This CDR3 has 17 amino acids. The V end lost 0 bases, the J end lost 6 bases, and 21 bases lay between the germline ends. The DNA for the CDR3 is TGTGCCAGTAGTATAGAGGGAGAGGGCCCCTCTACGATCGAGCAGTACTTC. It codes for CASSIEGEGPSTIEQYF.

V is TRBV11-2 and J is TRBJ1-2; D gene uncertain. The germline CDR1 and CDR2 sequences are SGHAT and FQNNGV. Deletions cut 0 bases from V and 3 bases from J, with 2 bases between. The CDR3 totals 12 residues. CDR3 protein: CASSLDYYGYTF. In DNA, the CDR3 is TGTGCCAGCAGCTTAGATTACTATGGCTACACCTTC.

The chain recombines TRBV11-2 with TRBJ2-5, with D perhaps matching TRBD1 or TRBD2 (5 bases each). The DNA end is a closer match to TRBJ2-7, so the J assignment may be wrong. This CDR3 spans 13 amino acids. Germline V gives CDR1 SGHAT, CDR2 FQNNGV. The CDR3: CASSPGTFYEQYF. The CDR3, as DNA: TGTGCCAGCAGCCCAGGGACGTTCTACGAGCAGTACTTC.

The chain combines TRBV19 with TRBJ2-7; D is uncertain. The CDR3 is made up of 14 amino acids. Trimming removed 8 bases from V and 0 bases from J, with 14 bases in between. Germline V gene data show CDR1 as LNHDA and CDR2 as SQIVND (reference sequence). The CDR3 reads CASRNAGYSYEQYF. CDR3 nucleotide sequence: TGTGCCAGTCGGAACGCAGGATACTCCTACGAGCAGTACTTC.

The rearrangement uses TRBV9 and TRBJ1-3; 8 bases line up with TRBD1. The germline V gene encodes CDR1 SGDLS and CDR2 YYNGEE. Trimming cost V 4 bases and J 0 bases; bases outside gene matches: 21. The CDR3 loop spans 21 amino acids. CDR3 in DNA: TGTGCCAGCAGCCCGCAAGGGCCTTTAGCAAGACAGGGGAGCTCTGGAAACACCATATATTTT. This encodes CASSPQGPLARQGSSGNTIYF.

V is TRBV6-5 and J is TRBJ2-7, with 8 bases aligning to TRBD1. The V and J ends lost 0 bases and 3 bases, in that order; junction bases with no gene match: 4. Germline-derived CDR1 and CDR2 are MNHEY and SVGAGI. The CDR3 has 15 residues. The CDR3 DNA sequence: TGTGCCAGCAGTTACTCCGGACAGGGTGGCTACGAGCAGTACTTC. Residues: CASSYSGQGGYEQYF.

The J gene is TRBJ2-1, the V gene TRBV19; weak D call: TRBD2 (5 bases). Trimming shortened V by 5 bases and J by 0 bases, and 14 bases separated the two germline ends. From germline, CDR1 is LNHDA and CDR2 SQIVND (reference sequence). This CDR3 has 16 residues. The CDR3 region has the DNA TGTGCCAGTAGTCCCTGGACTCTGAGCTCCTACAATGAGCAGTTCTTC. Protein sequence: CASSPWTLSSYNEQFF.

The genes are TRBV6-1 and TRBJ2-7; D is undetermined. V shed 2 bases and J shed 0 bases, with 14 bases lying between them. This CDR3 region has 16 residues. The germline V gene has CDR1 MNHNS and CDR2 SASEGT. The CDR3 here is CASSEPPRPHSYEQYF. The CDR3 DNA reads TGTGCCAGCAGTGAACCACCGCGTCCTCACTCCTACGAGCAGTACTTC.